The T cell receptor (beta chain) described here comes from a study of T cell responses to AZD1222 COVID-19 vaccine. Study findings and constraints: Clonal diversity was possibly underestimated; the donors were predominantly white British and more often female.

This CDR3 region has 13 residues. Germline assignment: CDR1 SGHVS and CDR2 FNYEAQ. V was cut by 5 bases and J by 1 base, with 8 bases left in between. The table came from immunoSEQ multiplex PCR; TCRdb's copy has only in-frame clones and leaves some out. This sample carries 130,000 or so clones, around 90% of them seen once, and the ten largest clones take roughly 7.6%. This clone was recorded only once. Its matching antigen is unknown. This sequence joins TRBV7-6 and TRBJ1-1; D unresolved. Here the sequenced sample was peripheral blood, taken 28 days after the second dose of the MenACWY control vaccine. The receptor was derived from an adult who received the MenACWY meningococcal vaccine as a control. The DNA of the CDR3 is TGTGCCAGCAGCCGCACGGCGAACACTGAAGCTTTCTTT. It encodes CASSRTANTEAFF.